These 8 T cell receptor beta chains share one sample of origin, sequenced in a study of early T cells in non-severe SARS-CoV-2 infection. Using its own MiXCR run on the 5' RACE reads, TCRdb lists one record per CDR3 protein. This table has more than 85,000 distinct CDR3 sequences, 16% appearing once. Sequencing used whole blood, obtained at baseline. The receptors originated from an adult who was a healthcare worker with PCR-confirmed SARS-CoV-2 infection or an uninfected control (not recorded which).

V usage is TRBV7-3 and J usage is TRBJ2-7; D tentatively reads TRBD1 or TRBD2 (6 bases each). Germline V gives CDR1 SGHTA, CDR2 FQGTGA. The V end was cut by 5 bases, the J end by 5 bases, with 16 bases between. The CDR3 runs 14 residues. The CDR3 DNA follows: TGTGCCAGCAGCCCGGGGGCCGCAGCCAACGAGCAGTACTTC. Amino acids: CASSPGAAANEQYF.

This chain uses TRBV5-1 with TRBJ1-1, with D maybe TRBD1 (5 bases). The CDR3 contains 12 residues. V was trimmed by 0 bases and J by 11 bases, leaving 11 bases between them. Germline values: CDR1 SGHRS, CDR2 YFSETQ. Here the CDR3 reads CASSLDGGSAFF. CDR3 in DNA: TGCGCCAGCAGCTTGGACGGGGGATCGGCTTTCTTT.

The chain combines TRBV20-1 with TRBJ2-7, with D possibly TRBD2 on 5 matching bases. The CDR3 is made up of 15 amino acids. V was cut by 0 bases and J by 0 bases, with 12 bases left in between. CDR1 and CDR2 (germline): DFQATT, SNEGSKA (reference sequence). The CDR3 bases are TGCAGTGCTAGAGACGCCGCGGAGGCCTCCTACGAGCAGTACTTC. Translation: CSARDAAEASYEQYF.

The chain joins TRBV12-3 or TRBV12-4 to TRBJ1-1, with 11 bases lining up with TRBD1. This CDR3 has 13 residues. With 6 bases clipped from V and 6 bases from J, the junction kept 3 bases outside the gene matches. CDR3 sequence reads: CASRLDRGPEAFF. The CDR3 DNA is TGTGCCAGCAGATTGGACAGGGGGCCTGAAGCTTTCTTT.

The rearrangement links TRBV7-9 to TRBJ2-7; TRBD2 is a possible D gene (5 bases). Trimming cost V 1 base and J 4 bases, with 14 bases left between them. Germline CDR1 SEHNR, CDR2 FQNEAQ (reference sequence). This CDR3 contains 15 residues. The CDR3 bases are TGTGCCAGCAGCTTAGAAAGTCTCGGGATATACGAGCAGTACTTC. Its protein is CASSLESLGIYEQYF.

The chain carries TRBV12-3 or TRBV12-4 and TRBJ2-4, with 7 bases fitting TRBD1. The CDR3 runs 14 residues. The V gene end was trimmed by 1 base and the J gene end by 7 bases; junction bases not matched to a gene: 4. CDR3 nucleotide sequence: TGTGCCAGCAGTTTAGACCCACAGGGGAACATTCAGTACTTC. It codes for CASSLDPQGNIQYF.

Only a few counts were recorded for this clonotype. The gene calls are TRBV7-6 and TRBJ2-5; possible D gene TRBD1, 6 bases. The CDR3 loop spans 13 amino acids. The germline V and J ends were trimmed by 1 base and 7 bases, with 10 bases remaining between them. CDR1 is SGHVS and CDR2 is FNYEAQ in the germline V gene. For the CDR3, the DNA is TGTGCCAGCAGCTTAGAGGACAGCGGGACCCAGTACTTC. Protein product: CASSLEDSGTQYF.

Concerning this clonotype: A much larger clone is a single base away; this may be a read error. The chain has TRBV25-1 and TRBJ1-1, with 7 positions matching TRBD1. Germline V gene sequence: CDR1 MGHDK, CDR2 SYGVNS. V shed 6 bases and J 9 bases; nucleotides not matched to a gene: 7. This CDR3 is built from 12 residues. This CDR3 reads CASREGATQAFF. In DNA, the CDR3 is TGTGCCAGCAGAGAGGGGGCGACTCAAGCTTTCTTT.